This TCR beta chain is drawn from a study of T cells in localized non-small cell lung cancer. Study-wide points: Uninvolved adjacent lung showed the highest T cell clonality, exceeding tumor. Longer overall survival associated with higher blood T cell density; shorter survival with higher adjacent-lung clonality. The study sequenced only one region of the tumor. As a result, intratumor heterogeneity could not be excluded and remains possible. Adjacent lung exhibited a median of about 57 among the 100 most abundant tumor clones.

V lost 5 bases, J lost 7 bases, and 12 bases stayed unmatched. The germline gives CDR1 PRHDT, CDR2 FYEKMQ (reference sequence). The CDR3 totals 17 residues. Details on this clone: The antigen is not known.

Sequenced by immunoSEQ multiplex PCR; TCRdb stores in-frame clones only, minus some. Of around 41,000 clones listed, 88% were seen once; the top ten hold approximately 2.5%. This TCR derives from an older female donor with stage I squamous cell lung carcinoma. Here the sequenced sample was peripheral blood, taken before any cancer treatment. V usage is TRBV13 and J usage is TRBJ2-2; the match to TRBD2 covers 11 bases. Here the CDR3 DNA reads TGTGCCAGCAGCCTCCTAACTAGCGGGAGTGGTAGCGGGGAGCTGTTTTTT. Its translation is CASSLLTSGSGSGELFF.